The TCR beta chain under discussion was sequenced for a study of response to subunit inactivated influenza vaccine. Study-wide points: The authors proposed limited new T cell recruitment per seasonal influenza vaccination.

This CDR3 comprises 14 residues. The germline CDR1 and CDR2 sequences are SGHTA and FQGTGA. Trimming pared 0 bases from V and 3 bases from J, leaving 9 bases between. This clonotype has more than one count but fewer than ten. No antigen is known for it. TCRdb processed the RT-PCR reads anew with MiXCR; each CDR3 protein has one entry. Of about 610,000 distinct CDR3 sequences in the sample, 14% were seen once. Material: PBMCs from blood, obtained 11 to 12 days after vaccination. This chain joins TRBV7-3 and TRBJ2-7, with D hard to call. The TCR sequence derives from a man aged 45-60 years who received an inactivated influenza vaccine. In DNA, the CDR3 is TGTGCCAGCAGCTTAACCCCGGGCAGCTACGAGCAGTACTTC. It codes for CASSLTPGSYEQYF.